This T cell receptor (beta chain) was identified in a study of blood T cells in healthy people across ages. Trimming at V came to 6 bases and at J to 8 bases, leaving 4 bases not matched to a gene. There are 13 residues in the CDR3. Looked up from germline, CDR1 is MNHNS and CDR2 is SASEGT. A sample-barcoded 5' primer and a J-beta primer mix were used in a second PCR of roughly 7 to 11 cycles. Using its own MiXCR run on the 5' RACE reads, TCRdb lists one record per CDR3 protein. The sample holds about 1.6 million distinct CDR3 sequences, roughly 30% seen once. The TCR sequence derives from a woman aged 25 to 39 in good health. The material sequenced was blood. The rearrangement uses TRBV6-1 and TRBJ1-4, with 9 bases fitting TRBD1. The CDR3 sequence is CASSGTGREKLFF. The CDR3, as DNA: TGTGCCAGCAGCGGGACAGGGAGAGAAAAACTGTTTTTT.